This paragraph reports one T cell receptor beta chain. As yet, its antigen is unknown. Method: immunoSEQ multiplex PCR; TCRdb's copy keeps in-frame clones and lacks some. In the table there are 120,000 to 150,000 clones, about 91% of which are singletons. Analysis merged second doses at about 4 or about 12 weeks. These data are taken from a study of T cell responses to AZD1222 COVID-19 vaccine. From germline, CDR1 is LNHDA and CDR2 SQIVND (reference sequence). The CDR3 has 15 amino acids. V lost 7 bases and J 2 bases, leaving 17 bases between the germline ends. Points from the study as a whole: Spike-specific TCR breadth and depth both grew after two AZD1222 doses. It was only after the peak T cell response that any repertoires were sampled.

The material was peripheral blood, obtained 28 days after the second AZD1222 dose. The source of this sequence is an adult who received the AZD1222 COVID-19 vaccine. The J gene is TRBJ1-1, the V gene TRBV19; weak D call: TRBD1 (5 bases). The CDR3 loop reads CASTPTFTGNTEAFF. The CDR3 DNA is TGTGCCAGTACCCCCACCTTTACAGGAAACACTGAAGCTTTCTTT.